These 9 T cell receptor beta chains were all obtained from the same sample, sequenced in a study of cytomegalovirus exposure and HLA in healthy donors. The primer mix had 60 Vbeta and 13 Jbeta primers. Sequenced by immunoSEQ multiplex PCR; TCRdb stores in-frame clones only, minus some. Here the sample spans roughly 84,000 clones, roughly 61% being singletons. The specimen was PBMCs. Receptors originate from a woman aged 40 to 50 in good health and CMV-seropositive.

V is TRBV28 and J is TRBJ1-5; 9 positions agree with TRBD1. After removal of 6 bases from V and 8 bases from J, the junction contained 14 bases not matched to a gene. This CDR3 contains 16 residues. Germline CDR1 MDHEN, CDR2 SYDVKM. Here the CDR3 reads CASRRGQGRFWEPQHF. The DNA of the CDR3 is TGTGCCAGCAGGCGGGGACAGGGACGTTTCTGGGAGCCCCAGCATTTT. Using reference TRBV28 and TRBJ1-5 for the parts outside the CDR3, the full variable domain is DVKVTQSSRYLVKRTGEKVFLECVQDMDHENMFWYRQDPGLGLRLIYFSYDVKMKEKGDIPEGYSVSREKKERFSLILESASTNQTSMYLCASRRGQGRFWEPQHFGDGTRLSIL.

The CDR3 nucleotides read TGTGCCAGCAGCTTAAATGCCAGGGACACTGAAGCTTTCTTT. Translating it yields CASSLNARDTEAFF. The chain has TRBV7-3 and TRBJ1-1; a weak D match, TRBD1 (5 bases). Germline assignment: CDR1 SGHTA and CDR2 FQGTGA. CDR3 length: 14 amino acids. Trimming stripped 1 base from V and 3 bases from J, with 9 bases between.

Written as DNA, the CDR3 is TGCGCCAGCAGCCAAAGCCCGTTACTAGCGGGAGCAGGGGATACGCAGTATTTT. Its protein product is CASSQSPLLAGAGDTQYF. The V and J genes are TRBV4-3 and TRBJ2-3; 11 nucleotides match TRBD2. V trimming: 2 bases; J trimming: 6 bases; junction bases outside the gene matches: 13. The CDR3 is 18 residues long. Germline V gives CDR1 LGHNA, CDR2 YSLEER.

The chain employs TRBV2 and TRBJ1-1, with a weak D call TRBD1 (5 bases). CDR1 and CDR2 from the germline V gene are SNHLY and FYNNEI. The CDR3 covers 16 residues. Trimming took off 8 bases at V and 3 bases at J, with 22 bases between the two ends. DNA of the CDR3: TGTGCCAGCGGGCCTGGGGACTGGTTGGGTGACACTGAAGCTTTCTTT. Amino acids: CASGPGDWLGDTEAFF.

This clone came up once. The chain employs TRBV9 and TRBJ2-3; 8 bases agree with TRBD1. From germline, CDR1 is SGDLS and CDR2 YYNGEE. This CDR3 has 15 amino acids. Trimming cost V 4 bases and J 2 bases; bases outside gene matches: 6. The CDR3 loop is CASSRTGQDTDTQYF. CDR3 sequence (DNA): TGTGCCAGCAGCCGGACAGGGCAGGACACAGATACGCAGTATTTT.

This clone came up a few times. This chain uses TRBV19 with TRBJ1-2, with 8 nucleotides matching TRBD1. The CDR3 consists of 15 residues. Germline CDR1 is LNHDA and CDR2 is SQIVND (reference sequence). The trim removed 7 bases at V and 4 bases at J, leaving 11 bases unmatched. CDR3 coding DNA: TGTGCCAGTACCCTGGGGACAGGTTCCGGCTATGGCTACACCTTC. Translation gives CASTLGTGSGYGYTF.

A single count supports this clone. Sequence at one end of the junction differs from germline and may be a read error. This sequence joins TRBV5-6 and TRBJ1-2, with a tentative D call TRBD1 (6 bases). This CDR3 comprises 17 residues. Germline loops: CDR1 SGHDT, CDR2 YYEEEE. CDR3 sequence: CASSLAAGAPSADGYIF. DNA for the CDR3: TGTGCCAGCAGCTTGGCGGCGGGGGCGCCTTCGGCCGATGGCTACATCTTC.

The V call is TRBV7-9, the J call TRBJ2-3; a weak D match, TRBD2 (6 bases). The CDR3 is made up of 16 amino acids. Germline loops: CDR1 SEHNR, CDR2 FQNEAQ (reference sequence). Trimming removed 7 bases from V and 3 bases from J, with 20 bases in between. CDR3 DNA: TGTGCCAGCATCAGATCCGGGACTGGTATTACAGATACGCAGTATTTT. As protein: CASIRSGTGITDTQYF. The variable domain in full, completed from reference TRBV7-9 and TRBJ2-3, reads DTGVSQNPRHKITKRGQNVTFRCDPISEHNRLYWYRQTLGQGPEFLTYFQNEAQLEKSRLLSDRFSAERPKGSFSTLEIQRTEQGDSAMYLCASIRSGTGITDTQYFGPGTRLTVL.

J is TRBJ2-2 and V is TRBV4-3, with 13 positions matching TRBD2. CDR1 is LGHNA and CDR2 is YSLEER in the germline V gene. V lost 6 bases, J lost 7 bases, and 5 bases stayed unmatched. This CDR3 is built from 15 residues. The CDR3 spells CASRTLAGGFGELFF. The CDR3 bases are TGCGCCAGCAGAACACTAGCGGGAGGGTTCGGGGAGCTGTTTTTT.